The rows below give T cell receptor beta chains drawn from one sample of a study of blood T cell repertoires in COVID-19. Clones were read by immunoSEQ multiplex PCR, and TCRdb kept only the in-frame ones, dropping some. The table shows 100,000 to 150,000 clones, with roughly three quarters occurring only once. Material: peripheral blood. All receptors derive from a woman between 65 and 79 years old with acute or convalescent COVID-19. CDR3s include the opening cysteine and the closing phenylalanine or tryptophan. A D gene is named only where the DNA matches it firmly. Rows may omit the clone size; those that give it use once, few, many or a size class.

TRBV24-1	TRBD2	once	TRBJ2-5	CATSAGGRETQYF	TGTGCCACCAGCGCGGGGGGACGAGAGACCCAGTACTTC
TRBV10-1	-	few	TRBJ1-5	CASRIIGGNQPQHF	TGCGCCAGCAGGATTATCGGGGGCAATCAGCCCCAGCATTTT
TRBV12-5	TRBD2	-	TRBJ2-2	CASGLGGGPGELFF	TGTGCTAGTGGTTTGGGCGGGGGGCCCGGGGAGCTGTTTTTT
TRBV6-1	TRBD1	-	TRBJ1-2	CASSETGGVYYTF	TGTGCCAGCAGTGAAACAGGGGGCGTGTACTACACCTTC
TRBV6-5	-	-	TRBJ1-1	CASSPLRGVNTEAFF	TGTGCCAGCAGTCCCCTCCGCGGGGTGAACACTGAAGCTTTCTTT
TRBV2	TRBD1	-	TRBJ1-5	CASRPGTGHSQPQHF	TGTGCCAGCAGACCCGGGACAGGGCATAGTCAGCCCCAGCATTTT
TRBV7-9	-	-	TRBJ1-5	CASSSQGMGQPQHF	TGTGCCAGCAGCTCCCAGGGGATGGGACAGCCCCAGCATTTT
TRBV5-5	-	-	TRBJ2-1	CASSRASFNEQFF	TGTGCCAGCAGCCGAGCTTCCTTCAATGAGCAGTTCTTC
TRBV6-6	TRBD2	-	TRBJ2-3	CASSPTSGGIDTQYF	TGTGCCAGCAGTCCGACTAGCGGGGGGATAGATACGCAGTATTTT
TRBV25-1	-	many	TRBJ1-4	CASSEYGQGEKLFF	TGTGCCAGCAGTGAATACGGCCAGGGTGAAAAACTGTTTTTT
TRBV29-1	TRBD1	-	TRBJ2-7	CSGGQGNEQYF	TGCAGCGGAGGACAGGGGAACGAGCAGTACTTC
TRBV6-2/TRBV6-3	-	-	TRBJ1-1	CASSYGSGGNTEAFF	TGTGCCAGCAGTTACGGTAGTGGAGGGAACACTGAAGCTTTCTTT
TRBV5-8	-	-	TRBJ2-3	CASKRSPSTDTQYF	TGTGCCAGCAAACGGTCCCCCAGCACAGATACGCAGTATTTT
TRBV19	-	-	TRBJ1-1	CASSERAGWGNTEAFF	TGTGCCAGTAGTGAAAGAGCGGGGTGGGGAAACACTGAAGCTTTCTTT
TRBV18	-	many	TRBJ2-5	CASSRDGGYQETQYF	TGTGCCAGCTCACGGGACGGAGGGTACCAAGAGACCCAGTACTTC
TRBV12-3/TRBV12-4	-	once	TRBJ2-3	CASSTSRTDTQYF	TGTGCCAGCAGCACTAGTCGCACAGATACGCAGTATTTT
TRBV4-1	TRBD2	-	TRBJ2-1	CASSQALAGGVGTREQFF	TGCGCCAGCAGCCAAGCCCTAGCGGGGGGGGTTGGCACACGCGAGCAGTTCTTC
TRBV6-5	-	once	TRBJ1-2	CASRGGFLYGYTF	TGTGCCAGCAGGGGGGGGTTCCTCTATGGCTACACCTTC
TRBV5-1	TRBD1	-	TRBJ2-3	CASSLDNRGTQYF	TGCGCCAGCAGCTTGGATAACAGGGGGACGCAGTATTTT
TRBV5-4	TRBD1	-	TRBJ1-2	CASSGQGLKTYGYTF	TGTGCCAGCAGCGGACAGGGCCTAAAGACATATGGCTACACCTTC
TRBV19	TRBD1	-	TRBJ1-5	CASRTGGRNQPQHF	TGTGCCAGTAGGACAGGGGGCCGCAATCAGCCCCAGCATTTT
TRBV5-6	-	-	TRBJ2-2	CASSLKTSTRGTGELFF	TGTGCCAGCAGCTTGAAAACTAGCACTCGAGGCACCGGGGAGCTGTTTTTT
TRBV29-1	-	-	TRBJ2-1	CSVETGVDASSYNEQFF	TGCAGCGTTGAAACAGGAGTGGACGCCAGCTCCTACAATGAGCAGTTCTTC
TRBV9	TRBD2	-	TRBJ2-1	CASSAGLAADEQFF	TGTGCCAGCAGCGCGGGACTAGCGGCCGATGAGCAGTTCTTC
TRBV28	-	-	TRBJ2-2	CASSLFYRSNTGELFF	TGTGCCAGCAGTTTATTTTACAGATCGAACACCGGGGAGCTGTTTTTT
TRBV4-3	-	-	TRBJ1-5	CASSQDQGNQPQHF	TGCGCCAGCAGCCAAGATCAGGGCAATCAGCCCCAGCATTTT
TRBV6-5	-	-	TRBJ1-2	CASSQTQGYGYTF	TGTGCCAGCAGTCAGACCCAGGGGTATGGCTACACCTTC
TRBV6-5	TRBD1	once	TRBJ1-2	CASSSRDRRHGYTF	TGTGCCAGCAGTTCCCGGGACAGAAGACATGGCTACACCTTC
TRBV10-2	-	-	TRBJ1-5	CASCKDSPINQPQHF	TGCGCCAGCTGTAAGGACTCCCCTATCAATCAGCCCCAGCATTTT
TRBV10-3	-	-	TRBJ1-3	CAISDGGTGNTIYF	TGTGCCATCAGTGACGGAGGGACTGGAAACACCATATATTTT
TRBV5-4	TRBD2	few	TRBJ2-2	CASSLSGGTTGELFF	TGTGCCAGCAGCTTGAGCGGGGGGACAACCGGGGAGCTGTTTTTT
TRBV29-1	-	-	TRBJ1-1	CSVLTDATEAFF	TGCAGCGTTCTGACAGACGCCACTGAAGCTTTCTTT
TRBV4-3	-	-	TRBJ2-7	CASSQDRRISSYEQYF	TGCGCCAGCAGCCAAGATCGGCGGATTAGCTCCTACGAGCAGTACTTC
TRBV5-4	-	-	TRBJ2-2	CASSFGDTGELFF	TGTGCCAGCAGCTTCGGGGACACCGGGGAGCTGTTTTTT
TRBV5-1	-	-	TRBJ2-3	CASTNSTDTQYF	TGCGCCAGCACTAACAGCACAGATACGCAGTATTTT
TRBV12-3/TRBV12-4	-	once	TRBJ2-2	CASRMEPGELFF	TGTGCCAGCAGAATGGAGCCCGGGGAGCTGTTTTTT
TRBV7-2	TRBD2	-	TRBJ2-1	CASSRLAGSNNEQFF	TGTGCCAGCAGCCGGCTAGCGGGAAGCAACAATGAGCAGTTCTTC
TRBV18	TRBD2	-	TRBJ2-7	CASSPLGLAGGSTYEQYF	TGTGCCAGCTCACCACTAGGACTAGCGGGAGGTAGTACCTACGAGCAGTACTTC
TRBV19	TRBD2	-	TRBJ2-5	CASASGRAEETQYF	TGTGCCAGCGCTAGCGGGAGGGCTGAAGAGACCCAGTACTTC
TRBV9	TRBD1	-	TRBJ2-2	CASSMRTGLITGELFF	TGTGCCAGCAGCATGAGGACAGGGCTAATCACCGGGGAGCTGTTTTTT
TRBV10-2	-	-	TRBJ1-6	CASSESSGGGFSPLHF	TGCGCCAGCAGTGAGAGTAGCGGGGGCGGTTTTTCACCCCTCCACTTT
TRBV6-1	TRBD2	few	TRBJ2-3	CASSEGWASGGFTDTQYF	TGTGCCAGCAGTGAAGGCTGGGCTAGCGGGGGATTCACAGATACGCAGTATTTT
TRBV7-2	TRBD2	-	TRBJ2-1	CASSLDTSGVFGQFF	TGTGCCAGCAGCTTAGATACTAGCGGGGTGTTTGGGCAGTTCTTC
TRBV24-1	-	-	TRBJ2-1	CATSDAASSYNEQFF	TGTGCCACCAGTGACGCGGCCAGCTCCTACAATGAGCAGTTCTTC
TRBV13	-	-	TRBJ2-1	CASSFPTERQEQFF	TGTGCCAGCAGCTTTCCGACAGAAAGACAGGAGCAGTTCTTC
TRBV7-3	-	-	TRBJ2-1	CASSTRQGWRGEQFF	TGTGCCAGCAGCACTCGACAGGGTTGGAGGGGTGAGCAGTTCTTC